The clone carrying this TCR beta chain has only a few counts. Its matching antigen is unknown. The germline V gene encodes CDR1 SQVTM and CDR2 ANQGSEA. CDR3 length equals 13 residues. The V segment lost 4 bases and the J segment 1 base; nucleotides outside the gene matches: 4. The data originate from a study of human T cells and chemical hapten exposure. Looking at the study overall: Per-sample TCR yield variability stemmed mainly from small pooled library volume differences.

Study-wide results and limits: Healthy people's immune response may differ from that of the donors, who had alopecia.

TCRdb processed the RACE reads anew with MiXCR; each CDR3 protein has one entry. The data show 200,000 to 300,000 distinct CDR3 sequences, 7.5% to 9% seen once. Time point denoted: pre-sensitization, week 0. The treatment is: therapeutic diphenylcyclopropenone sensitization with weekly scalp DPC. J is TRBJ2-7 and V is TRBV29-1; 7 positions match TRBD1. The TCR was taken from a woman between 35 and 50 years old with alopecia areata. Some clones in this sample may be carry-over from other donors' samples. Sequencing was performed on whole blood, taken in connection with sensitization to the hapten diphenylcyclopropenone (DPC). The CDR3: CSVGQGISYEQYF. The DNA of the CDR3 is TGCAGCGTTGGACAGGGCATATCCTACGAGCAGTACTTC.